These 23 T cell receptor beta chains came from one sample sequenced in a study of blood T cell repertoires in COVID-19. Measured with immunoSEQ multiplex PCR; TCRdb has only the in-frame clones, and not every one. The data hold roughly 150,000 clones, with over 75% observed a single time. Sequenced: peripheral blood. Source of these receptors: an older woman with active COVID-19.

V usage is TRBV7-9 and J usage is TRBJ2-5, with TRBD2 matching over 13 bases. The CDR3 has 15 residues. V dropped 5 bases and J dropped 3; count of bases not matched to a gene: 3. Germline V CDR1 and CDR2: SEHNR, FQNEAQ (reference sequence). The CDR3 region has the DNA TGTGCCAGCAGCAGAACTAGCGGGAGGGAAGAGACCCAGTACTTC. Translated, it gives CASSRTSGREETQYF.

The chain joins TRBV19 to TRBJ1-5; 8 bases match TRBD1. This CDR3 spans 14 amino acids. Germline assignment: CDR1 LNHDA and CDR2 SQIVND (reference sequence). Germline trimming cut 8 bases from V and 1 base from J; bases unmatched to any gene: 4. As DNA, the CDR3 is TGTGCCAGTGGACGACAGGGGAGCAATCAGCCCCAGCATTTT. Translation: CASGRQGSNQPQHF.

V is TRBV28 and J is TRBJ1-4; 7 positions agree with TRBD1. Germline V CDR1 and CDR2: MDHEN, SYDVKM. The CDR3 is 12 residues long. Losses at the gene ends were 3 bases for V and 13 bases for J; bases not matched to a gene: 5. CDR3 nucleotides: TGTGCCAGCAGTTTGGACAGGAGGGGACTGTTTTTT. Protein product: CASSLDRRGLFF.

The CDR3 region has the DNA TGCAGTGCTAGTAAGGGGACTATCCCTGTCACAGATACGCAGTATTTT. Protein sequence: CSASKGTIPVTDTQYF. The V gene is TRBV20-1, the J gene TRBJ2-3; 7 bases match TRBD2. The CDR3 runs 16 residues. Trimming cost V 3 bases and J 2 bases; bases outside gene matches: 11. Germline V gene data show CDR1 as DFQATT and CDR2 as SNEGSKA (reference sequence).

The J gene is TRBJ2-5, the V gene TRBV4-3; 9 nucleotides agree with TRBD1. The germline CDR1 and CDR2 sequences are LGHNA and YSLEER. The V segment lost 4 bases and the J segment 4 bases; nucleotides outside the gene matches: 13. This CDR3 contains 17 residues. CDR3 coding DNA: TGCGCCAGCAGCCGAGAGCACAGGGGGCGCCTGGGAGAGACCCAGTACTTC. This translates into CASSREHRGRLGETQYF.

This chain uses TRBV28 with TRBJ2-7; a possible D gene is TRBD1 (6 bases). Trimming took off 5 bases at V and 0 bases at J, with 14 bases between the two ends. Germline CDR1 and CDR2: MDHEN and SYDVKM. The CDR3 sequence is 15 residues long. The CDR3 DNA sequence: TGTGCCAGCAGTCTCCGGGACACCACCTCCTACGAGCAGTACTTC. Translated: CASSLRDTTSYEQYF.

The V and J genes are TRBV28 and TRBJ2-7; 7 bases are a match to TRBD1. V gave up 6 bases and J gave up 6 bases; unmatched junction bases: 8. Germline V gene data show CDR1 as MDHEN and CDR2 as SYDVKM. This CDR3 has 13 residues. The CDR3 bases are TGTGCCAGCAGGTGGCAGGGGGTGGGCGAGCAGTACTTC. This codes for CASRWQGVGEQYF.

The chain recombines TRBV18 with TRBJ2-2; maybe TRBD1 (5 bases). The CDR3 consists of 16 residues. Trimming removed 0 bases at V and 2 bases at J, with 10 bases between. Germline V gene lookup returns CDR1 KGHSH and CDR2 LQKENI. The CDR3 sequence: CASSPPEGANTGELFF. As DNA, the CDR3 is TGTGCCAGCTCACCACCGGAAGGGGCCAACACCGGGGAGCTGTTTTTT. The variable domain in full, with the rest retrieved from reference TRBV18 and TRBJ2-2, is NAGVMQNPRHLVRRRGQEARLRCSPMKGHSHVYWYRQLPEEGLKFMVYLQKENIIDESGMPKERFSAEFPKEGPSILRIQQVVRGDSAAYFCASSPPEGANTGELFFGEGSRLTVL.

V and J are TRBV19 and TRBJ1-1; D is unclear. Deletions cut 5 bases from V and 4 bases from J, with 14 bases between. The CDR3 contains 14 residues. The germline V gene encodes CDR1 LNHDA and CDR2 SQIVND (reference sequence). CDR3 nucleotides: TGTGCCAGTAGTCAGCAGGACTTCTTCACTGAAGCTTTCTTT. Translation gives CASSQQDFFTEAFF.

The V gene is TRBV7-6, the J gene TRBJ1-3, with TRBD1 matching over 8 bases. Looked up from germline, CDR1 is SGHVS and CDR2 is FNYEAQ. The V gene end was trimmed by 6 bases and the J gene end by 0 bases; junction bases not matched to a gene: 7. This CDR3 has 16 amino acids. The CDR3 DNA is TGTGCCAGCAGGGAGACAGGGGAGGACTCTGGAAACACCATATATTTT. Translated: CASRETGEDSGNTIYF.

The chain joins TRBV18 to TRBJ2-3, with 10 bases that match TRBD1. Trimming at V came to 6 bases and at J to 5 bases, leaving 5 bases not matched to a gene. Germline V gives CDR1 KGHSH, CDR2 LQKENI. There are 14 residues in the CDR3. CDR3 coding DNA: TGTGCCAGCTCCCCCGGGACAGGGGTAGATACGCAGTATTTT. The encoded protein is CASSPGTGVDTQYF. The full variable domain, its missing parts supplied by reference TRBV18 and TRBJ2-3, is NAGVMQNPRHLVRRRGQEARLRCSPMKGHSHVYWYRQLPEEGLKFMVYLQKENIIDESGMPKERFSAEFPKEGPSILRIQQVVRGDSAAYFCASSPGTGVDTQYFGPGTRLTVL.

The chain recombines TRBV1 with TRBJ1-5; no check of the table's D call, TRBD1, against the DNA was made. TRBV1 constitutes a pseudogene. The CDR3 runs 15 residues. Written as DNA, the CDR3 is TGCACCAGCAGCCAAGATTTACAGGGACGGCAGCCCCAGCATTTT. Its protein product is CTSSQDLQGRQPQHF.

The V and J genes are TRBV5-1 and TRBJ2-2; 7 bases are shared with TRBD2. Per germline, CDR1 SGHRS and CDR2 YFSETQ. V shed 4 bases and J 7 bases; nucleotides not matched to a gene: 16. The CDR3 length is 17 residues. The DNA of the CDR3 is TGCGCCAGCAGCCCCATCCAGACTAGCCCTAGGGGCGGGGAGCTGTTTTTT. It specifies CASSPIQTSPRGGELFF.

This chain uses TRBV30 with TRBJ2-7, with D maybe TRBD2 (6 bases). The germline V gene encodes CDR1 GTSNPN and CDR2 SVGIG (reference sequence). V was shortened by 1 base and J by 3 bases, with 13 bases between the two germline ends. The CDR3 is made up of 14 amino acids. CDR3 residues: CAWSGLVGIYEQYF. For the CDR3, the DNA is TGTGCCTGGAGTGGACTAGTTGGGATCTACGAGCAGTACTTC.

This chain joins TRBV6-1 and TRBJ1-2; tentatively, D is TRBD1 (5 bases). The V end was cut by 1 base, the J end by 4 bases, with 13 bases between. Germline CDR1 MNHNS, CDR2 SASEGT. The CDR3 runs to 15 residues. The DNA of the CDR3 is TGTGCCAGCAGTGAAGGGGGGGGTCCTCTCTATGGCTACACCTTC. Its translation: CASSEGGGPLYGYTF.

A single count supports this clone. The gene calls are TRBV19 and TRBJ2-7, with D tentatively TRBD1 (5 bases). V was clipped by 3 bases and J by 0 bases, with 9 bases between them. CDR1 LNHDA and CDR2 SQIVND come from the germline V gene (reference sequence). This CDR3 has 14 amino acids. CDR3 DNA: TGTGCCAGTAGTATCAGGGTCTCCTCCTACGAGCAGTACTTC. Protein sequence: CASSIRVSSYEQYF.

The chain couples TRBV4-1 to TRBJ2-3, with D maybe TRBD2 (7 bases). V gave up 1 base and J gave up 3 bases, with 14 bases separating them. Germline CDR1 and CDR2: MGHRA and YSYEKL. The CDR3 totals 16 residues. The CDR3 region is CASSQGAGAVTDTQYF. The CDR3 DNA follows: TGCGCCAGCAGCCAAGGGGCGGGGGCTGTAACAGATACGCAGTATTTT.

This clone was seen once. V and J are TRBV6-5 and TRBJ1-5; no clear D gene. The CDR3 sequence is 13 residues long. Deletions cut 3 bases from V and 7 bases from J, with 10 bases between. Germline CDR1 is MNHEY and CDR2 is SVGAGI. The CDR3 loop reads CASSYSGSQPQHF. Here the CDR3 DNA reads TGTGCCAGCAGTTATTCGGGTTCCCAGCCCCAGCATTTT.

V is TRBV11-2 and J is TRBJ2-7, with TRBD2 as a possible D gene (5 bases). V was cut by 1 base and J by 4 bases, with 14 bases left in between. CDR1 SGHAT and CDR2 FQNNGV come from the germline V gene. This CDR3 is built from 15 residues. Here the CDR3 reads CASSLGHGPGYEQYF. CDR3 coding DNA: TGTGCCAGCAGCTTAGGTCACGGCCCGGGGTACGAGCAGTACTTC.

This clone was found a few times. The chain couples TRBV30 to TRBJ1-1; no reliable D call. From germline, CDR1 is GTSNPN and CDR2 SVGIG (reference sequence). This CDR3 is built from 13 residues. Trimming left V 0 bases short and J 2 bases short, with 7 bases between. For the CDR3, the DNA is TGTGCCTGGAGTGTATCCATTAACACTGAAGCTTTCTTT. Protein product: CAWSVSINTEAFF.

CDR3 amino acids: CASTLSRTGSDLYEQYF. The CDR3 DNA reads as TGTGCCAGCACCCTTTCGCGGACAGGGTCCGATCTCTACGAGCAGTACTTC. The chain combines TRBV28 with TRBJ2-7; TRBD1 matches at 8 bases. Trimming removed 7 bases from V and 3 bases from J; junction bases left unmatched: 17. Germline lookup yields CDR1 MDHEN and CDR2 SYDVKM. The CDR3 contains 17 residues.

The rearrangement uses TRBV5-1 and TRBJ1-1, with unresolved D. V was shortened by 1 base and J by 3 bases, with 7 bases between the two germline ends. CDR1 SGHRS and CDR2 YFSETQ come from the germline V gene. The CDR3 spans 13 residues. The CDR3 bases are TGCGCCAGCAGCTTGATGGAGGACACTGAAGCTTTCTTT. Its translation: CASSLMEDTEAFF.

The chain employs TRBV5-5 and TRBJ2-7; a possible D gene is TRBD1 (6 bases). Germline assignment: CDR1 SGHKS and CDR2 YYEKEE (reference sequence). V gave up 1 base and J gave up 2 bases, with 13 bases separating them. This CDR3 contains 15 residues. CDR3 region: CASSLIWGQPYEQYF. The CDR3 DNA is TGTGCCAGCAGCTTGATTTGGGGACAACCCTACGAGCAGTACTTC.